The T cell receptor beta chain under discussion was sequenced for a study of blood T cell repertoires in COVID-19. As for the study in general: Acute and convalescent COVID-19 samples came from the United States, Italy and Spain. Sample material is recorded as cDNA or gDNA derived from T cells, B-cell-depleted T cells, or PBMCs.

The CDR3 sequence is 15 residues long. In germline, CDR1 is SGDLS, CDR2 YYNGEE. V lost 3 bases and J lost 7, with 16 bases in between. Original handling: For nucleated cells, counts were estimated from reference gene primer amplification. Profiling relied on immunoSEQ multiplex PCR, and the TCRdb table lists in-frame clones only, not all of them. Clonal size and the V and J genes are those of that table, whereas D and trimming came from the DNA. The sample shows about 81,000 clones, about 89% of them seen only once. Sequencing was carried out using peripheral blood. J is TRBJ1-4 and V is TRBV9; D unresolved. The sequence was collected from a man between 65 and 85 years old with active or convalescent COVID-19. CDR3 sequence reads: CASSGGPLASEKLFF. The CDR3 DNA sequence: TGTGCCAGCAGCGGCGGACCTCTAGCTAGTGAAAAACTGTTTTTT.